This T cell receptor beta chain was recorded in a study of vaccination and CD4 T cells after COVID-19. Study conclusions and caveats: Convalescent patient numbers were relatively low, with no early post-infection timepoints. Spike mono-reactivity was evident in 304 of the 307 vaccine-specific clones derived from convalescent patients.

Documented treatment: approximately 10-day PBMC culture with coronavirus spike peptide pools or control peptides (ViraFEST assay). After expanding antigen-specific T cells with peptide pools, ViraFEST sequenced their TCRs. Germline CDR1 and CDR2: LNHDA and SQIVND (reference sequence). CDR3 length: 17 residues. The V segment lost 5 bases and the J segment 0 bases; nucleotides outside the gene matches: 9. An Oncomine TCR Beta short-read assay was used to sequence the DNA from cultured CD4+ T cells. Investigators obtained genomic DNA by extraction from cultured CD4+ T cells. MiXCR, run by TCRdb on the PCR reads, gives a single entry per CDR3 protein. This table has about 15,000 distinct CDR3 sequences, over 65% appearing once. This clonotype has only one observation. Its antigen is unknown.

This TCR derives from a human donor who had recovered from COVID-19. What was sequenced was CD4+ T cells from blood, cultured in vitro. This chain uses TRBV19 with TRBJ2-4, with 8 positions matching TRBD2. CDR3 bases: TGTGCCAGTAGTTTTCCGCCTAGCGGGCTAGCCAAAAACATTCAGTACTTC. Translation gives CASSFPPSGLAKNIQYF.